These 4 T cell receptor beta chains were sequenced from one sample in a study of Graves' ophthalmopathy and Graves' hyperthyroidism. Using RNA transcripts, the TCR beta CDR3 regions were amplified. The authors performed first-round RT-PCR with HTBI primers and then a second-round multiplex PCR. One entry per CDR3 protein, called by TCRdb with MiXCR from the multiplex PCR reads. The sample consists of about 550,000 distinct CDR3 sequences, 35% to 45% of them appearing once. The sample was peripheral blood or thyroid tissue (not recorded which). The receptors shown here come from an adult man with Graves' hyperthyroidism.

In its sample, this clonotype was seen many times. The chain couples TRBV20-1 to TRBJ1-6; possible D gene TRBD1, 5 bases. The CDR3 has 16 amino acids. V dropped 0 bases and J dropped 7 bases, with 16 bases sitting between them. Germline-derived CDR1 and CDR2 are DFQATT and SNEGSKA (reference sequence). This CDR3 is CSARDRRELVNSPLHF. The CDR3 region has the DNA TGCAGTGCTAGAGACCGCAGGGAGCTAGTGAATTCACCCCTCCACTTT.

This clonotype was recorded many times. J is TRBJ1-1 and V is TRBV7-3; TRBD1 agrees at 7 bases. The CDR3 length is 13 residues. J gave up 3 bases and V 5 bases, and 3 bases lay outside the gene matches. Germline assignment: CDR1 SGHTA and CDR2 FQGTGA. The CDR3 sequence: CASSDDRDTEAFF. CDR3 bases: TGTGCCAGCAGCGACGACAGGGACACTGAAGCTTTCTTT.

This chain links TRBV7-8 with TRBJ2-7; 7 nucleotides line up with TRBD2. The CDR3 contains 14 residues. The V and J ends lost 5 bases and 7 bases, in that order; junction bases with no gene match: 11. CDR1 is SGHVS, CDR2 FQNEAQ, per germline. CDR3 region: CASSKSGVFGEQYF. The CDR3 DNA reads TGTGCCAGCAGCAAAAGCGGGGTGTTCGGTGAGCAGTACTTC.

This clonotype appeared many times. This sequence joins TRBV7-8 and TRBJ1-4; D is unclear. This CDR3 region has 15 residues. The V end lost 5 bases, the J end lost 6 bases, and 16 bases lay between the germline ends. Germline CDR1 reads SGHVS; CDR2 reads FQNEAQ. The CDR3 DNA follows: TGTGCCAGCAGCCTCTTGGCCGCGCGTGATGAAAAACTGTTTTTT. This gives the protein CASSLLAARDEKLFF.